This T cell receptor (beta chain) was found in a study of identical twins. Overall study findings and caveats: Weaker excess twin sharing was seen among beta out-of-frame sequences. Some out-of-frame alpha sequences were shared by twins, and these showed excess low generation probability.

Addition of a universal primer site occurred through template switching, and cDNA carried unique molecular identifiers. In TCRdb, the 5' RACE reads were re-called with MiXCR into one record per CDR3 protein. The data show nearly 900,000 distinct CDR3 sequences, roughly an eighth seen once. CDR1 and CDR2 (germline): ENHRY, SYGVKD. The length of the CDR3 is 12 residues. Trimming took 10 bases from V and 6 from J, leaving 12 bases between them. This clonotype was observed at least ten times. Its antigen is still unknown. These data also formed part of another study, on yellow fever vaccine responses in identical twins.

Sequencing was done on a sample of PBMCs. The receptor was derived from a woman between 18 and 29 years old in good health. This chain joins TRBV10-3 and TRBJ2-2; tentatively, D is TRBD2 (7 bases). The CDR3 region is CASAGASGELFF. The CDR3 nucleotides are TGTGCCAGTGCGGGGGCCTCCGGGGAGCTGTTTTTT.